The 13 T cell receptor beta chains below were found in one sample sequenced in a study of response to subunit inactivated influenza vaccine. Each CDR3 protein is one row after TCRdb ran MiXCR on the RT-PCR reads. The sample has about 500,000 distinct CDR3 sequences; approximately 7.8% are singletons. This sample comprised PBMCs from blood, obtained roughly 24 months after vaccination. These receptors originate from a man in his fifties or sixties who received an inactivated influenza vaccine.

This clonotype was seen repeatedly, ten times or more. The J gene is TRBJ2-7, the V gene TRBV4-3; a weak D match, TRBD1 (5 bases). Trimming pared 1 base from V and 2 bases from J, leaving 9 bases between. The V gene's germline CDR1 is LGHNA and CDR2 YSLEER. This CDR3 has 14 amino acids. The CDR3 reads CASSQGVGAYEQYF. CDR3 nucleotide sequence: TGCGCCAGCAGCCAAGGTGTAGGGGCCTACGAGCAGTACTTC.

The chain carries TRBV20-1 and TRBJ2-1, with 14 positions matching TRBD2. V trimming: 5 bases; J trimming: 2 bases; junction bases outside the gene matches: 8. The CDR3 has 17 amino acids. CDR1 and CDR2 from the germline V gene are DFQATT and SNEGSKA (reference sequence). This CDR3 reads CSASGLAGVGPYNEQFF. CDR3 bases: TGCAGTGCTTCGGGACTAGCGGGAGTAGGACCCTACAATGAGCAGTTCTTC.

The sample holds many counts of this clonotype. The chain couples TRBV24-1 to TRBJ2-1, with TRBD2 identical over 9 bases. J gave up 4 bases and V 3 bases, and 6 bases lay outside the gene matches. The CDR3 is 16 amino acids. Looked up from germline, CDR1 is KGHDR and CDR2 is SFDVKD. This chain's CDR3 is CATSDGAGGQYNEQFF. CDR3 nucleotides: TGTGCCACCAGTGATGGAGCGGGGGGACAGTACAATGAGCAGTTCTTC.

This clonotype occurred many times. This sequence joins TRBV16 and TRBJ2-7; D may match TRBD1 or TRBD2 (7 bases each). V lost 0 bases and J lost 4, with 13 bases in between. Germline-derived CDR1 and CDR2 are KGHSY and FQNENV. This CDR3 has 15 amino acids. In DNA, the CDR3 is TGTGCCAGCAGCCAATCGGGAGGGGGCAGTTACGAGCAGTACTTC. This sequence encodes CASSQSGGGSYEQYF.

This clonotype was seen more than once but under ten times. V and J are TRBV27 and TRBJ2-6; 9 bases map to TRBD1. J gave up 0 bases and V 5 bases, and 8 bases lay outside the gene matches. The CDR3 runs 18 residues. CDR1 is MNHEY and CDR2 is SMNVEV in the germline V gene (reference sequence). CDR3 sequence (DNA): TGTGCCAGCAGTCCCTGGACAGGGGCGAGCTCTGGGGCCAACGTCCTGACTTTC. This sequence encodes CASSPWTGASSGANVLTF. The variable domain in full, completed from reference TRBV27 and TRBJ2-6, reads EAQVTQNPRYLITVTGKKLTVTCSQNMNHEYMSWYRQDPGLGLRQIYYSMNVEVTDKGDVPEGYKVSRKEKRNFPLILESPSPNQTSLYFCASSPWTGASSGANVLTFGAGSRLTVL.

The chain employs TRBV5-1 and TRBJ2-5, with D perhaps given as TRBD1 or TRBD2 (5 bases each). The germline V gene encodes CDR1 SGHRS and CDR2 YFSETQ. With 1 base removed from V and 5 bases from J, the gap between germline ends came to 12 bases. The CDR3 has 14 residues. CDR3 residues: CASSLKLGDETQYF. CDR3 nucleotides: TGCGCCAGCAGCTTGAAGTTGGGGGATGAGACCCAGTACTTC.

This clonotype turned up a few times. This rearrangement joins TRBV7-8 to TRBJ1-2; the D gene is possibly TRBD1 (5 bases). This CDR3 contains 13 residues. Germline values: CDR1 SGHVS, CDR2 FQNEAQ. The germline V and J ends were trimmed by 5 bases and 8 bases, with 15 bases remaining between them. CDR3 bases: TGTGCCAGCAGCATCGACAGCCGTAGGGGCTACACCTTC. Protein: CASSIDSRRGYTF.

This chain connects TRBV4-3 to TRBJ2-1, with D possibly TRBD2 on 6 matching bases. The germline V gene has CDR1 LGHNA and CDR2 YSLEER. The germline V and J ends were trimmed by 1 base and 2 bases, with 9 bases remaining between them. This CDR3 contains 15 residues. CDR3 sequence (DNA): TGCGCCAGCAGCCAAGTAGCGGTCACCTACAATGAGCAGTTCTTC. It codes for CASSQVAVTYNEQFF.

V usage is TRBV4-3 and J usage is TRBJ1-5; 7 bases fit TRBD1. The CDR3 has 16 residues. CDR1 and CDR2 from the germline V gene are LGHNA and YSLEER. With 4 bases clipped from V and 3 bases from J, the junction kept 9 bases outside the gene matches. CDR3 loop: CASSRYLGQNNQPQHF. CDR3 DNA sequence: TGCGCCAGCAGCCGTTACCTGGGACAGAACAATCAGCCCCAGCATTTT.

This clonotype was seen ten or more times. The chain couples TRBV7-2 to TRBJ1-5; weak D call: TRBD1 (6 bases). With 5 bases removed from V and 4 bases from J, the gap between germline ends came to 18 bases. In germline, CDR1 is SGHTA, CDR2 FQGNSA. The CDR3 runs to 16 residues. The CDR3 region has the DNA TGTGCCAGCAGCCAGGGACCGGACAGAATTAATCAGCCCCAGCATTTT. This encodes CASSQGPDRINQPQHF.

The chain couples TRBV12-3 or TRBV12-4 to TRBJ2-3, with a weak D call TRBD2 (5 bases). V was trimmed by 4 bases and J by 1 base, leaving 15 bases between them. This CDR3 region has 16 residues. The chain's CDR3 is CASSWVSGSGTDTQYF. CDR3 bases: TGTGCCAGCAGTTGGGTAAGCGGTTCGGGCACAGATACGCAGTATTTT.

The table lists this clonotype with many counts. J is TRBJ2-2 and V is TRBV4-1; D may correspond to TRBD1 or TRBD2 (5 bases each). Looked up from germline, CDR1 is MGHRA and CDR2 is YSYEKL. V dropped 4 bases and J dropped 1 base, with 19 bases sitting between them. The CDR3 extends over 18 amino acids. The CDR3 bases are TGCGCCAGCAGCCGACCCGCCGGGACGACACGGAACACCGGGGAGCTGTTTTTT. Translating it yields CASSRPAGTTRNTGELFF.

This rearrangement joins TRBV7-2 to TRBJ1-1; D not resolved. The CDR3 has 14 residues. Looked up from germline, CDR1 is SGHTA and CDR2 is FQGNSA. Trimming took off 2 bases at V and 0 bases at J, with 7 bases between the two ends. The CDR3 nucleotides are TGTGCCAGCAGCTTATGGTCGGTGAACACTGAAGCTTTCTTT. It encodes CASSLWSVNTEAFF. The full variable domain, in which reference TRBV7-2 and TRBJ1-1 provide the parts outside the CDR3, is GAGVSQSPSNKVTEKGKDVELRCDPISGHTALYWYRQSLGQGLEFLIYFQGNSAPDKSGLPSDRFSAERTGGSVSTLTIQRTQQEDSAVYLCASSLWSVNTEAFFGQGTRLTVV.